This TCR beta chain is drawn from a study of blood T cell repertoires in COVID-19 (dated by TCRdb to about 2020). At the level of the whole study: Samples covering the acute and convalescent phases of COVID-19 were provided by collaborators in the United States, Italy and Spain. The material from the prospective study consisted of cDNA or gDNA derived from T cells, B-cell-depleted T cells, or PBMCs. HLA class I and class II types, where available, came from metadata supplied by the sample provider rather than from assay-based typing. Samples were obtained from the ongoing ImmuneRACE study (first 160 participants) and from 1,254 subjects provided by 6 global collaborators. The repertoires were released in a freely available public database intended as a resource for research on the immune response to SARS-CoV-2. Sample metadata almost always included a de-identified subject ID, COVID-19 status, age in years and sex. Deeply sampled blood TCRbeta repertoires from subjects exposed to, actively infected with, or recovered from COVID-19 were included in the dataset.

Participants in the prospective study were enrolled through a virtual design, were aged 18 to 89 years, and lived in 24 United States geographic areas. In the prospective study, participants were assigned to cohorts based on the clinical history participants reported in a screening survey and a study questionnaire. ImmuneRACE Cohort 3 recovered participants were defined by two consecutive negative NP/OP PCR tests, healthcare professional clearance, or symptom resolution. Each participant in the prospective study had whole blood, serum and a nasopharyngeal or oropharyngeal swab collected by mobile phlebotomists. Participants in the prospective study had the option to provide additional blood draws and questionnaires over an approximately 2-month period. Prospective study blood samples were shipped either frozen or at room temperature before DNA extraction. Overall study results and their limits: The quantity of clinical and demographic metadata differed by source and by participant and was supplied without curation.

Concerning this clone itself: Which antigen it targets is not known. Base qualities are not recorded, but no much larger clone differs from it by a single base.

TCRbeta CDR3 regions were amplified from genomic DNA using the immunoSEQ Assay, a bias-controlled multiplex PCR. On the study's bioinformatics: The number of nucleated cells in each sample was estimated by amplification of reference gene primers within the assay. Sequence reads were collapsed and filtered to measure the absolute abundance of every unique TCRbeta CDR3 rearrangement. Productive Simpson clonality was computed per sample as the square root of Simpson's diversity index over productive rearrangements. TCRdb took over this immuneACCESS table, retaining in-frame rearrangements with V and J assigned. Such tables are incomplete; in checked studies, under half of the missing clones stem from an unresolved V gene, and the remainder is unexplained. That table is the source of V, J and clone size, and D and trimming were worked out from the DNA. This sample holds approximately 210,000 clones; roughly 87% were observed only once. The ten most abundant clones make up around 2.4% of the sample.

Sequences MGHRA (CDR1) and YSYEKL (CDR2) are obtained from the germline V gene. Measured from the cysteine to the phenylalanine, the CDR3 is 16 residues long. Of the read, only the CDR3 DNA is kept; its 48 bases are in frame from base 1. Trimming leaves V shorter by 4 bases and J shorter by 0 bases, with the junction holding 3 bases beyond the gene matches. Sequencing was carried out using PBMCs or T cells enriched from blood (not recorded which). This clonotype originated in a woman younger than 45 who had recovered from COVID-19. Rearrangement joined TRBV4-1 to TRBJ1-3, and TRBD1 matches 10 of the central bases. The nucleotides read TGCGCCAGCAGCCCGGGACAGGGGAACTCTGGAAACACCATATATTTT. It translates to CASSPGQGNSGNTIYF.